The TCR beta chain under discussion was sequenced for a study of blood T cell repertoires in COVID-19. Turning to the study itself: There were acute and convalescent COVID-19 samples, and they came from the United States, Italy and Spain.

Sequencing was performed with immunoSEQ multiplex PCR; in TCRdb, only in-frame clones are kept and a portion is missing. This sample has around 250,000 clones, with approximately 91% found just once. This CDR3 is built from 16 residues. Germline assignment: CDR1 MDHEN and CDR2 SYDVKM. The trim removed 5 bases at V and 7 bases at J, leaving 13 bases unmatched. Sequences were obtained from peripheral blood. The rearrangement uses TRBV28 and TRBJ1-5; TRBD1 aligns across 8 bases. The receptor comes from a woman aged 40 to 50 who had recovered from COVID-19. CDR3 sequence (DNA): TGTGCCAGCAGTCCAGGGGGCGGGGGGGGACGACAGCCCCAGCATTTT. It specifies CASSPGGGGGRQPQHF. The full variable domain, its missing parts supplied by reference TRBV28 and TRBJ1-5, is DVKVTQSSRYLVKRTGEKVFLECVQDMDHENMFWYRQDPGLGLRLIYFSYDVKMKEKGDIPEGYSVSREKKERFSLILESASTNQTSMYLCASSPGGGGGRQPQHFGDGTRLSIL.